This T cell receptor beta chain was observed in a study of blood T cell repertoires in COVID-19. Study overall: COVID-19 samples, acute and convalescent, were from the United States, Italy and Spain. PBMCs, B-cell-depleted T cells, or T cells were the source of the cDNA or gDNA that made up the material.

Losses at the gene ends were 3 bases for V and 0 bases for J; bases not matched to a gene: 7. Germline loops: CDR1 LNHNV, CDR2 YYDKDF (reference sequence). The CDR3 is 17 residues long. Sequencing was performed with immunoSEQ multiplex PCR; in TCRdb, only in-frame clones are kept and a portion is missing. The sample holds about 300,000 clones, just over 85% seen once. Two consecutive negative NP/OP PCR tests, clearance, or resolved symptoms defined Cohort 3 recovery. This clonotype was obtained from a woman aged 18 to 35 who had recovered from COVID-19. Material for sequencing was PBMCs or T cells enriched from blood (not recorded which). The V call is TRBV15, the J call TRBJ1-4; TRBD1 matches 7 bases. Here the CDR3 DNA reads TGTGCCACCAGCAGCCCCTGGGACAGTGCAACTAATGAAAAACTGTTTTTT. Its protein product is CATSSPWDSATNEKLFF.